This T cell receptor beta chain was captured by sequencing in a study of Ad26.COV2.S vaccination and SARS-CoV-2 variants. Study overall: Once or twice, 56 days apart, Ad26.COV2.S was delivered intramuscularly.

As for this clone: As yet, its antigen is unknown.

The treatment is: some 20 received Ad26.COV2.S at low or high dose, single or two shots; about five received placebo; per-sample allocation not given. Specimens were obtained on day 63 following the first vaccine or placebo injection. Study-level points and caveats: Vaccine and placebo recipients had comparable breadth of non-spike TCRs. Assessments of TCR breadth and depth may have underestimated the total T cell responses. Spike-specific CD8+ and CD4+ T cell responses reportedly showed substantial breadth after vaccination.

This CDR3 spans 13 amino acids. Germline V CDR1 and CDR2: GTSNPN, SVGIG (reference sequence). The V and J ends lost 1 base and 8 bases respectively, with 11 bases between them. Sequencing was performed with immunoSEQ multiplex PCR; in TCRdb, only in-frame clones are kept and a portion is missing. The sample includes hundreds of thousands of clones, about 87% of them seen just once. Source: peripheral blood, taken in a trial of Ad26.COV2.S vaccine versus placebo. The chain uses TRBV30 and TRBJ1-4; a possible D gene is TRBD1 (5 bases). The source of this sequence is a person aged 18-60 years who received the Ad26.COV2.S COVID-19 vaccine or a placebo. The CDR3 nucleotides read TGTGCCTGGAGTGGGGACGCGTGGGAAAAACTGTTTTTT. It encodes CAWSGDAWEKLFF.